The 5 T cell receptor beta chains below were found in one sample sequenced in a study of identical twins. TCRdb reprocessed the 5' RACE reads via MiXCR and lists one record per CDR3 protein. The sample has 400,000 to 550,000 distinct CDR3 sequences; roughly 13% are singletons. These data also formed part of another study, on yellow fever vaccine responses in identical twins.

What was sequenced was CD4+ T cells sorted from blood. The receptors originated from a woman between 18 and 29 years old in good health.

This clonotype was picked up a small number of times. J is TRBJ2-3 and V is TRBV20-1, with 7 bases lining up with TRBD1. Germline V CDR1 and CDR2: DFQATT, SNEGSKA (reference sequence). The V segment lost 1 base and the J segment 4 bases; nucleotides outside the gene matches: 11. This CDR3 has 16 residues. CDR3 sequence: CSARARRGFWADTQYF. CDR3 coding DNA: TGCAGTGCTAGAGCCCGCAGGGGGTTCTGGGCAGATACGCAGTATTTT.

Only a few counts were recorded for this clonotype. V is TRBV20-1 and J is TRBJ2-7; 13 nucleotides align to TRBD2. From germline, CDR1 is DFQATT and CDR2 SNEGSKA (reference sequence). The CDR3 consists of 17 residues. V dropped 2 bases and J dropped 2; count of bases not matched to a gene: 9. CDR3 DNA: TGCAGTGCTAGACAACCCGGGACTAGCGGGACGACCTACGAGCAGTACTTC. The encoded protein is CSARQPGTSGTTYEQYF.

The chain uses TRBV7-9 and TRBJ2-3; 11 nucleotides match TRBD1. The V gene end was trimmed by 2 bases and the J gene end by 4 bases; junction bases not matched to a gene: 8. The CDR3 runs 17 residues. Germline V gene data show CDR1 as SEHNR and CDR2 as FQNEAQ (reference sequence). The CDR3 sequence: CASSLRVRTGGADTQYF. The CDR3 DNA reads TGTGCCAGCAGCTTAAGAGTCCGGACAGGGGGCGCAGATACGCAGTATTTT. Full variable domain (outside the CDR3, taken from reference TRBV7-9 and TRBJ2-3): DTGVSQNPRHKITKRGQNVTFRCDPISEHNRLYWYRQTLGQGPEFLTYFQNEAQLEKSRLLSDRFSAERPKGSFSTLEIQRTEQGDSAMYLCASSLRVRTGGADTQYFGPGTRLTVL.

This clonotype turned up a few times. The genes are TRBV2 and TRBJ2-3; the D gene could be TRBD1 or TRBD2 (5 bases each). The V end lost 6 bases, the J end lost 4 bases, and 14 bases lay between the germline ends. CDR3 length: 14 amino acids. CDR1 and CDR2 (germline): SNHLY, FYNNEI. For the CDR3, the DNA is TGTGCCAGCAGGGTGAGGGGTGCCGCAGATACGCAGTATTTT. Translation gives CASRVRGAADTQYF.

V usage is TRBV9 and J usage is TRBJ2-2; the D call may be TRBD1 or TRBD2 (5 bases each). The CDR3 spans 13 residues. The V gene's germline CDR1 is SGDLS and CDR2 YYNGEE. V was pared by 0 bases and J by 9 bases, with 9 bases between. The CDR3 loop reads CASSVVEGRELFF. The CDR3 region has the DNA TGTGCCAGCAGCGTAGTCGAGGGGAGGGAGCTGTTTTTT. Together with reference TRBV9 and TRBJ2-2, the CDR3 gives the full variable domain: DSGVTQTPKHLITATGQRVTLRCSPRSGDLSVYWYQQSLDQGLQFLIQYYNGEERAKGNILERFSAQQFPDLHSELNLSSLELGDSALYFCASSVVEGRELFFGEGSRLTVL.